This paragraph covers one T cell receptor beta chain sequence. Sequencing used immunoSEQ multiplex PCR; TCRdb keeps in-frame clones, though not all of them. The repertoire holds more than 80,000 clones, with approximately 94% as singletons. The data belong to a study of technical replicates of blood from a handful of donors. Trimming at V came to 5 bases and at J to 4 bases, leaving 9 bases not matched to a gene. CDR3 length equals 15 residues. Germline V gene data show CDR1 as KGHSH and CDR2 as LQKENI. This clonotype originated in a human donor in good health. The rearrangement uses TRBV18 and TRBJ1-1, with 8 bases matching TRBD1. Sequencing was performed on T cells isolated from PBMCs. The CDR3 protein is CASSSRTGRATEAFF. The CDR3 nucleotides read TGTGCCAGCTCATCTCGGACAGGGAGGGCCACTGAAGCTTTCTTT. The full variable domain, in which reference TRBV18 and TRBJ1-1 provide the parts outside the CDR3, is NAGVMQNPRHLVRRRGQEARLRCSPMKGHSHVYWYRQLPEEGLKFMVYLQKENIIDESGMPKERFSAEFPKEGPSILRIQQVVRGDSAAYFCASSSRTGRATEAFFGQGTRLTVV.